These T cell receptor beta chains were read from a single sample in a study of blood T cell repertoires in COVID-19. This table comes from immunoSEQ multiplex PCR, and its TCRdb copy is limited to in-frame clones, with some not included. Of a few hundred thousand clones in the sample, 87% were seen once. What was sequenced was PBMCs or T cells enriched from blood (not recorded which). The receptor source for this set is a man aged 40-55 years in a cohort exposed to, infected with or recovered from COVID-19 (not recorded which). The CDR3 runs from the conserved cysteine through the conserved F or W. Fields, in order: V gene, clone size, D gene, J gene, CDR3 DNA, CDR3 protein. D genes are given only for firm matches. Rows may omit the clone size; those that give it use once, few, many or a size class.

TRBV6-5	.	TRBD1	TRBJ2-5	TGTGCCAGCAAACAGGGGGCGGGGGAGACCCAGTACTTC	CASKQGAGETQYF
TRBV7-9	once	TRBD1	TRBJ1-2	TGTGCCAGCTTTTCTAGGACAGGGAAGTCCTATGGCTACACCTTC	CASFSRTGKSYGYTF
TRBV24-1	.	.	TRBJ2-7	TGTGCCACCAGTGATTCGGGGGGCAGGGGCAACGAGCAGTACTTC	CATSDSGGRGNEQYF
TRBV19	.	TRBD1	TRBJ1-2	TGTGCCAGTAGAACGGGACAGGCCTATGGCTACACCTTC	CASRTGQAYGYTF
TRBV5-5	.	TRBD1	TRBJ1-3	TGTGCCAGCAGCTTGGGGACAGGCCGCTCTGGAAACACCATATATTTT	CASSLGTGRSGNTIYF
TRBV7-3	.	.	TRBJ2-2	TGTGCCAGCAGCTTAGCGGGAAACACCGGGGAGCTGTTTTTT	CASSLAGNTGELFF
TRBV24-1	.	TRBD1	TRBJ2-1	TGTGCCACCAGTGAGACCGTAGGACAGGGGGCCTACAATGAGCAGTTCTTC	CATSETVGQGAYNEQFF
TRBV5-1	.	TRBD2	TRBJ2-1	TGCGCCAGCAGCTTTGCGACTAGCGGGAGGAGGTATCACAAGCAGTTCTTC	CASSFATSGRRYHKQFF
TRBV30	.	.	TRBJ1-6	TGTGCCTGGGGGGTCGCGCGACAACCGATTAATTCACCCCTCCACTTT	CAWGVARQPINSPLHF
TRBV10-2	.	.	TRBJ1-1	TGCGCCAGCAGACAAAAGAACACTGAAGCTTTCTTT	CASRQKNTEAFF
TRBV24-1	.	.	TRBJ2-2	TGTGCCACCAGTCAAAACAGGGTCACCGGGGAGCTGTTTTTT	CATSQNRVTGELFF
TRBV18	.	TRBD1	TRBJ1-6	TGTGCCAGCTCACCCGGACAGGTTTATAATTCACCCCTCCACTTT	CASSPGQVYNSPLHF
TRBV6-4	.	.	TRBJ1-4	TGTGCCAGCAGTGACTCGGAAGGGGCTAATGAAAAACTGTTTTTT	CASSDSEGANEKLFF
TRBV28	.	TRBD1	TRBJ2-2	TGTGCCAGCACCCCGGGGGACAGGGTGAACACCGGGGAGCTGTTTTTT	CASTPGDRVNTGELFF
TRBV9	.	TRBD2	TRBJ2-1	TGTGCCAGCAGCGGGGCTAGCGGGAGTTGGGATGAGCAGTTCTTC	CASSGASGSWDEQFF
TRBV2	.	.	TRBJ1-1	TGTGCCAGCAGCTCCGGACAGCCAGGACCTGAAGCTTTCTTT	CASSSGQPGPEAFF
TRBV3-1/TRBV3-2	.	TRBD2	TRBJ2-5	TGTGCCAGCAGCCAAGATCAAGCGGGAGTGAGAGAGACCCAGTACTTC	CASSQDQAGVRETQYF
TRBV3-1/TRBV3-2	few	.	TRBJ1-1	TGTGCCAGCAGCCCGACAGCGAACACTGAAGCTTTCTTT	CASSPTANTEAFF
TRBV3-1/TRBV3-2	.	TRBD2	TRBJ2-1	TGTGCCAGCAGCCACCTAAGGGGGACTAGCGGGAAAGGTGAGCAGTTCTTC	CASSHLRGTSGKGEQFF
TRBV28	.	.	TRBJ2-7	TGTGCCAGCAGTTTATATCCTAGAGACTACGAGCAGTACTTC	CASSLYPRDYEQYF
TRBV4-1	.	TRBD1	TRBJ1-2	TGCGCCAGCAGCCAAACAGGGGCCGGCCTCTATGGCTACACCTTC	CASSQTGAGLYGYTF
TRBV18	.	TRBD2	TRBJ2-7	TGTGCCAGCTCACCAAGGACTAGCGGGGCCACCTACGAGCAGTACTTC	CASSPRTSGATYEQYF
TRBV5-1	.	TRBD2	TRBJ2-1	TGCGCCAGCAGCTTGGCCCCCCTAGCGGTACGCAATGAGCAGTTCTTC	CASSLAPLAVRNEQFF
TRBV15	.	TRBD2	TRBJ2-3	TGTGCCACCAGCAGAGAAAGCGGGAGCGTGGATACGCAGTATTTT	CATSRESGSVDTQYF
TRBV29-1	.	TRBD2	TRBJ2-3	TGCAGCGTCGCGGGACTAACTCCTAGCACAGATACGCAGTATTTT	CSVAGLTPSTDTQYF
TRBV19	.	.	TRBJ2-5	TGTGCCAGTGCCCCCCCGGGTCGGGAGACCCAGTACTTC	CASAPPGRETQYF
TRBV5-1	.	.	TRBJ2-7	TGCGCCAGCAGCTTGTCGGGGGACTACGAGCAGTACTTC	CASSLSGDYEQYF
TRBV24-1	.	.	TRBJ1-2	TGTGCCACCAGTGGCGGCAGGTCCCCGGGGGATAACTATGGCTACACCTTC	CATSGGRSPGDNYGYTF
TRBV28	.	.	TRBJ2-1	TGTGCCAGCAGTCCCAGGGGGGCGGGAGGTAAAAATGAGCAGTTCTTC	CASSPRGAGGKNEQFF
TRBV7-9	.	.	TRBJ1-4	TGTGCCAGCAGCCGAGCATCGGGGATAGATGAAAAACTGTTTTTT	CASSRASGIDEKLFF
TRBV11-2	few	.	TRBJ2-1	TGTGCCAGCAGCTTTACCAGAAACAATGAGCAGTTCTTC	CASSFTRNNEQFF
TRBV11-2	.	TRBD2	TRBJ2-1	TGTGCCAGCAGCAAGGGACTAGCGGACAATGAGCAGTTCTTC	CASSKGLADNEQFF
TRBV6-5	.	TRBD1	TRBJ1-4	TGTGCCAGCAGCTATACGGACAGGGGGTTCGAAAAACTGTTTTTT	CASSYTDRGFEKLFF
TRBV19	.	.	TRBJ1-5	TGTGCCAGTAAGGCAGGGAATCAGCCCCAGCATTTT	CASKAGNQPQHF
TRBV5-4	.	TRBD1	TRBJ1-2	TGTGCCAGCAGCTTCTGGGACAGAACTAACTATGGCTACACCTTC	CASSFWDRTNYGYTF
TRBV18	many	.	TRBJ1-5	TGTGCCAGCTCACCGGGCAGGGATCAGCCCCAGCATTTT	CASSPGRDQPQHF
TRBV9	.	TRBD1	TRBJ2-7	TGTGCCAGCAGCGTAGGGGACAGGGGAACCCACGAGCAGTACTTC	CASSVGDRGTHEQYF
TRBV11-3	.	.	TRBJ2-3	TGTGCCAGCAGCTTAGGAACGGGAATTCATGATACGCAGTATTTT	CASSLGTGIHDTQYF
TRBV28	.	.	TRBJ2-3	TGTGCCAGCAGAAATTTAGCAGATACGCAGTATTTT	CASRNLADTQYF
TRBV2	once	.	TRBJ1-1	TGTGCCAGCACGAACAGCCGTCAAGGTGAAGCTTTCTTT	CASTNSRQGEAFF